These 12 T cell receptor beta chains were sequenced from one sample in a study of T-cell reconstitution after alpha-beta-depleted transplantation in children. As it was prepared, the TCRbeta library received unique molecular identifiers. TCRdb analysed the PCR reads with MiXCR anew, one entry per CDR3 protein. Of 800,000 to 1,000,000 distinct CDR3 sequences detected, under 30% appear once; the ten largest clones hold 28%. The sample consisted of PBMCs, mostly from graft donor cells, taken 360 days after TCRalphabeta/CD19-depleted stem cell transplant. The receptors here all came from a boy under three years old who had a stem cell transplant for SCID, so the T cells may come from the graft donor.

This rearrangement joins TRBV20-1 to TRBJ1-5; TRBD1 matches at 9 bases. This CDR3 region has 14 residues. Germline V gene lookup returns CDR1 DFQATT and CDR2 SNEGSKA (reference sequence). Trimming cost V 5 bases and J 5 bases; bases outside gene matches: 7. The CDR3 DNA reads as TGCAGTGCTGGGACAGGGATTGGGCATCAGCCCCAGCATTTT. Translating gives CSAGTGIGHQPQHF.

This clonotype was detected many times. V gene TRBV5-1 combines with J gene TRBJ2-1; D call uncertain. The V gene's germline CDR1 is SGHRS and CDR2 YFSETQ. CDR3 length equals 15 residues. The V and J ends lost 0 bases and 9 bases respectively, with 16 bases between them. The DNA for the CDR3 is TGCGCCAGCAGCTTGGTGTCCGGGCCGCGGACTGAGCAGTTCTTC. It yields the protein CASSLVSGPRTEQFF. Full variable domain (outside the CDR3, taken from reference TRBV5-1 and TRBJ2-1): KAGVTQTPRYLIKTRGQQVTLSCSPISGHRSVSWYQQTPGQGLQFLFEYFSETQRNKGNFPGRFSGRQFSNSRSEMNVSTLELGDSALYLCASSLVSGPRTEQFFGPGTRLTVL.

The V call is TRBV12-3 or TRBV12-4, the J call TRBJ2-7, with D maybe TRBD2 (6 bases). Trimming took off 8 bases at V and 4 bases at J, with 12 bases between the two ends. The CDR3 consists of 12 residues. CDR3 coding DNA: TGTGCCAGCGGTCTGGAGGGTTACGAGCAGTACTTC. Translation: CASGLEGYEQYF.

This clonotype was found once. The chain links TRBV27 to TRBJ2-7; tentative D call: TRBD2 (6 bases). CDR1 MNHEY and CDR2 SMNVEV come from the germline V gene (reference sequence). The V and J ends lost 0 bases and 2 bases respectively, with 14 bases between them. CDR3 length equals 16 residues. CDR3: CASSLSSGTRTYEQYF. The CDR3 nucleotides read TGTGCCAGCAGTTTATCGTCAGGGACTCGCACCTACGAGCAGTACTTC.

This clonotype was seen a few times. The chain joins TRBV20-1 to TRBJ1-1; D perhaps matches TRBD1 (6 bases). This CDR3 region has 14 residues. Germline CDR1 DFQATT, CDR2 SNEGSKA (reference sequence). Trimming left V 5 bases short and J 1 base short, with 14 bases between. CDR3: CSAYLQGRNTEAFF. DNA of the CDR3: TGCAGTGCTTACTTACAGGGCAGGAACACTGAAGCTTTCTTT.

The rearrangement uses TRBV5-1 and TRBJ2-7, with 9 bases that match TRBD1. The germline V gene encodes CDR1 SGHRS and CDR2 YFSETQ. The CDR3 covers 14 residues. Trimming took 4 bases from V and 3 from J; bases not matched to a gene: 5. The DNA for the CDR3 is TGCGCCAGCAGCGGACCGGACAGGGGCTACGAGCAGTACTTC. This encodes CASSGPDRGYEQYF.

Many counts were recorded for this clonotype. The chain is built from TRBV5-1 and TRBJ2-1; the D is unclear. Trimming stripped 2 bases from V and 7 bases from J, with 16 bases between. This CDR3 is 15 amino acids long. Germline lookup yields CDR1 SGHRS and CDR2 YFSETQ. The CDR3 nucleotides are TGCGCCAGCAGCTTATTTTTTGCCGAAGGGAATGAGCAGTTCTTC. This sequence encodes CASSLFFAEGNEQFF.

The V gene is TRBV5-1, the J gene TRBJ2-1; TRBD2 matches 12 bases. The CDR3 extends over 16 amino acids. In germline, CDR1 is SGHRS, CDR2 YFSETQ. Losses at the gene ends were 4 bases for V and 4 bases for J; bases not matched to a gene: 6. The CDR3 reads CASSTWTSGNYNEQFF. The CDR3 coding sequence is TGCGCCAGCAGCACATGGACTAGCGGGAATTACAATGAGCAGTTCTTC. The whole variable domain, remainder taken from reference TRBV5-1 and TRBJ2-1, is KAGVTQTPRYLIKTRGQQVTLSCSPISGHRSVSWYQQTPGQGLQFLFEYFSETQRNKGNFPGRFSGRQFSNSRSEMNVSTLELGDSALYLCASSTWTSGNYNEQFFGPGTRLTVL.

This CDR3 reads CASSLRLAGGPLNEQFF. The CDR3 region has the DNA TGCGCCAGCAGCCTCCGACTAGCGGGAGGACCTCTCAATGAGCAGTTCTTC. The chain couples TRBV4-1 to TRBJ2-1; 13 bases line up with TRBD2. Germline CDR1 is MGHRA and CDR2 is YSYEKL. The CDR3 is 17 residues long. Unmatched junction bases numbered 9, after V lost 4 bases and J lost 6 bases.

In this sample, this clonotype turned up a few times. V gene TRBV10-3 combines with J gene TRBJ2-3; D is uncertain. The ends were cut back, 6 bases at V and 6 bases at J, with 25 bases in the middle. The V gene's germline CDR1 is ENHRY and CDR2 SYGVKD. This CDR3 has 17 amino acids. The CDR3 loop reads CAISGSLGRAAADTQYF. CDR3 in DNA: TGTGCCATCAGCGGATCCTTAGGGCGAGCCGCCGCGGATACGCAGTATTTT.

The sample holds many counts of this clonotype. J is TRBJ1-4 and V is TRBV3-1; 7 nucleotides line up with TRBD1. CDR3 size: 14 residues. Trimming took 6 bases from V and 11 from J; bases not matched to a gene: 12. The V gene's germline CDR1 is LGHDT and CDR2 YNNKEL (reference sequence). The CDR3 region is CASSSGKGAQKLFF. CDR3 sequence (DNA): TGTGCCAGCAGTTCGGGGAAGGGGGCGCAGAAACTGTTTTTT.

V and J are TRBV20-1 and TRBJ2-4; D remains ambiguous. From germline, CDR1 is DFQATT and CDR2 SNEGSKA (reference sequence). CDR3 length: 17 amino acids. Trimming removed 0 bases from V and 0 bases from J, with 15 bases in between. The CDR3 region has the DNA TGCAGTGCTAGAGAGTTATGGCAAACACTAGCCAAAAACATTCAGTACTTC. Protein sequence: CSARELWQTLAKNIQYF.